A single sample gave rise to the 28 T cell receptor beta chains below, sequenced in a study of control samples from healthy donors and cancer patients. Produced via immunoSEQ multiplex PCR; TCRdb's table is partial and in-frame only. Among 120,000 or so clones listed, about 89% were seen once. The sequencing input was blood. These receptors were obtained from a man over 45 in good health.

The chain uses TRBV6-5 and TRBJ1-3; D call uncertain. The V end lost 6 bases, the J end lost 6 bases, and 12 bases lay between the germline ends. CDR1 is MNHEY and CDR2 is SVGAGI in the germline V gene. CDR3 size: 13 residues. The DNA for the CDR3 is TGTGCCAGCAGCGACGGGATCCTAAACACCATATATTTT. The encoded protein is CASSDGILNTIYF.

This clone has a single count. V and J are TRBV5-1 and TRBJ1-2, with D perhaps matching TRBD1 (6 bases). Deletions cut 0 bases from V and 4 bases from J, with 13 bases between. Germline assignment: CDR1 SGHRS and CDR2 YFSETQ. The CDR3 loop spans 15 amino acids. CDR3 in amino acids: CASSLDQGRIYGYTF. As DNA, the CDR3 is TGCGCCAGCAGCTTGGATCAGGGGCGGATCTATGGCTACACCTTC.

This chain uses TRBV6-6 with TRBJ1-6; D remains ambiguous. The V end was cut by 2 bases, the J end by 0 bases, with 8 bases between. CDR3 length: 16 residues. Germline V lookup: CDR1 MNHNY, CDR2 SVGAGI (reference sequence). The CDR3 spells CASSYEASSYNSPLHF. The CDR3 coding sequence is TGTGCCAGCAGTTACGAGGCCAGCTCCTATAATTCACCCCTCCACTTT.

This chain uses TRBV27 with TRBJ1-1; perhaps TRBD1 as D (6 bases). Trimming stripped 3 bases from V and 1 base from J, with 12 bases between. The CDR3 runs to 15 residues. Germline V CDR1 and CDR2: MNHEY, SMNVEV (reference sequence). CDR3 nucleotides: TGTGCCAGCAGTTTCACAGGGATTGGGAACACTGAAGCTTTCTTT. It specifies CASSFTGIGNTEAFF.

V gene TRBV18 combines with J gene TRBJ2-4; TRBD1 matches at 9 bases. The germline V gene encodes CDR1 KGHSH and CDR2 LQKENI. The CDR3 runs to 15 residues. The V and J ends lost 3 bases and 6 bases, in that order; junction bases with no gene match: 6. CDR3 bases: TGTGCCAGCTCACCGGACAGGGGAGGGGGAAACATTCAGTACTTC. Its protein product is CASSPDRGGGNIQYF.

The rearrangement links TRBV5-1 to TRBJ2-7; 7 bases align to TRBD1. V gave up 4 bases and J gave up 4 bases; unmatched junction bases: 8. In germline, CDR1 is SGHRS, CDR2 YFSETQ. This CDR3 has 14 residues. The CDR3 protein is CASSPDRSRYEQYF. DNA for the CDR3: TGCGCCAGCAGCCCGGACAGGTCCAGATACGAGCAGTACTTC.

V and J are TRBV5-1 and TRBJ1-1, with a weak D call TRBD1 (5 bases). The V end was cut by 2 bases, the J end by 6 bases, with 14 bases between. The CDR3 totals 14 residues. The germline V gene has CDR1 SGHRS and CDR2 YFSETQ. CDR3 nucleotides: TGCGCCAGCAGCTTAGGAGGGCGGGGCGCTGAAGCTTTCTTT. Translating gives CASSLGGRGAEAFF. The complete variable domain, with remaining parts taken from reference TRBV5-1 and TRBJ1-1, reads KAGVTQTPRYLIKTRGQQVTLSCSPISGHRSVSWYQQTPGQGLQFLFEYFSETQRNKGNFPGRFSGRQFSNSRSEMNVSTLELGDSALYLCASSLGGRGAEAFFGQGTRLTVV.

The chain links TRBV2 to TRBJ2-3, with a possible D match to TRBD2 (6 bases). Germline V gene sequence: CDR1 SNHLY, CDR2 FYNNEI. The V end was cut by 10 bases, the J end by 1 base, with 12 bases between. The CDR3 is made up of 13 amino acids. CDR3 coding DNA: TGTGCCACCCGGCGGGGCGGCACAGATACGCAGTATTTT. Protein product: CATRRGGTDTQYF.

The chain has TRBV5-6 and TRBJ1-2; D is ambiguous. Trimming shortened V by 1 base and J by 6 bases, and 10 bases separated the two germline ends. Germline V lookup: CDR1 SGHDT, CDR2 YYEEEE. The CDR3 runs 13 residues. The CDR3 DNA is TGTGCCAGCAGCTTGTTGGCGGCGGATGGCTACACCTTC. It translates to CASSLLAADGYTF.

The chain uses TRBV12-5 and TRBJ1-5; D gene uncertain. The V end lost 4 bases, the J end lost 4 bases, and 2 bases lay between the germline ends. The CDR3 runs 11 residues. Germline V gives CDR1 LGHNT, CDR2 FRNRAP. The CDR3 spells CASGWNQPQHF. The CDR3 coding sequence is TGTGCTAGTGGTTGGAATCAGCCCCAGCATTTT.

The chain carries TRBV19 and TRBJ2-2, with 10 bases lining up with TRBD2. The CDR3 is 15 residues long. The germline V gene encodes CDR1 LNHDA and CDR2 SQIVND (reference sequence). V lost 3 bases, J lost 5 bases, and 3 bases stayed unmatched. This CDR3 is CASSISTSGTGELFF. The CDR3, as DNA: TGTGCCAGTAGTATTTCGACTAGCGGGACCGGGGAGCTGTTTTTT.

The chain links TRBV19 to TRBJ2-7; TRBD1 might be the D (6 bases). V lost 2 bases and J 7 bases, leaving 9 bases between the germline ends. CDR1 is LNHDA and CDR2 is SQIVND in the germline V gene (reference sequence). CDR3 length: 12 amino acids. CDR3 loop: CASSIQGGEQYF. DNA for the CDR3: TGTGCCAGTAGTATACAAGGGGGTGAGCAGTACTTC.

The chain recombines TRBV19 with TRBJ2-7; 7 positions match TRBD1. Germline lookup yields CDR1 LNHDA and CDR2 SQIVND (reference sequence). With 3 bases clipped from V and 0 bases from J, the junction kept 2 bases outside the gene matches. The CDR3 has 14 residues. As DNA, the CDR3 is TGTGCCAGTAGTATGAACAGGGGCTCCTACGAGCAGTACTTC. It translates to CASSMNRGSYEQYF.

A remark on this clone: An end of the junction differs from the germline gene, which may be a read error. The chain combines TRBV18 with TRBJ2-5; TRBD1 matches 9 bases. Germline V CDR1 and CDR2: KGHSH, LQKENI. This CDR3 has 17 amino acids. CDR3 sequence: CASSPPTGTGKQEAQYF. CDR3 sequence (DNA): TGTGCCAGCTCACCACCGACTGGGACAGGGAAGCAAGAGGCCCAGTACTTC.

This sequence joins TRBV14 and TRBJ1-3; D gene ambiguous. Per germline, CDR1 SGHDN and CDR2 FVKESK. The CDR3 consists of 14 residues. The V and J ends lost 1 base and 7 bases respectively, with 11 bases between them. The CDR3 spells CASSQGQSWNTIYF. DNA of the CDR3: TGTGCCAGCAGCCAAGGCCAGTCCTGGAACACCATATATTTT.

The chain uses TRBV6-5 and TRBJ2-7; D is undetermined. The CDR3 consists of 13 residues. Germline lookup yields CDR1 MNHEY and CDR2 SVGAGI. V lost 6 bases and J 7 bases, leaving 16 bases between the germline ends. CDR3 sequence reads: CASRLREFEEQYF. The CDR3 DNA reads TGTGCCAGCAGATTGCGAGAGTTTGAGGAGCAGTACTTC.

The V and J genes are TRBV7-9 and TRBJ2-3; D call uncertain. The germline V and J ends were trimmed by 2 bases and 6 bases, with 6 bases remaining between them. Per the germline V gene, CDR1 is SEHNR and CDR2 is FQNEAQ (reference sequence). CDR3 length equals 12 residues. CDR3 DNA sequence: TGTGCCAGCAGCTTACGCCCCGATACGCAGTATTTT. Its translation is CASSLRPDTQYF.

The chain links TRBV20-1 to TRBJ1-4; D gene uncertain. The CDR3 runs 14 residues. V gave up 3 bases and J gave up 0 bases, with 8 bases separating them. Germline values: CDR1 DFQATT, CDR2 SNEGSKA (reference sequence). DNA of the CDR3: TGCAGTGCTAGTTTCATACCAACTAATGAAAAACTGTTTTTT. Amino acid sequence: CSASFIPTNEKLFF.

The chain carries TRBV19 and TRBJ2-7; D is unresolved. CDR3 length: 13 amino acids. V lost 2 bases, J lost 0 bases, and 5 bases lay in between. Germline assignment: CDR1 LNHDA and CDR2 SQIVND (reference sequence). The CDR3 bases are TGTGCCAGTAGTATAATGGACTCCTACGAGCAGTACTTC. Translation gives CASSIMDSYEQYF.

Concerning this clone itself: A junction end diverges from the germline sequence, so it may reflect a read error. This CDR3 is CASSHKTQGAPDAFF. The CDR3 DNA is TGTGCCAGCAGCCATAAGACCCAGGGGGCGCCTGACGCTTTCTTT. This chain joins TRBV3-1 (or the pseudogene TRBV3-2) and TRBJ1-1; TRBD1 matches 8 bases. This CDR3 comprises 15 residues. The germline gives CDR1 LGHDT, CDR2 YNNKEL (reference sequence).

The chain has TRBV15 and TRBJ1-5, with D possibly TRBD1 on 6 matching bases. Germline V CDR1 and CDR2: LNHNV, YYDKDF (reference sequence). The length of the CDR3 is 17 residues. With 0 bases removed from V and 0 bases from J, the gap between germline ends came to 12 bases. The CDR3 region is CATSRDDRLYSNQPQHF. The CDR3 DNA follows: TGTGCCACCAGCAGAGATGACAGGTTGTATAGCAATCAGCCCCAGCATTTT. The full variable domain, completed using reference TRBV15 and TRBJ1-5, is DAMVIQNPRYQVTQFGKPVTLSCSQTLNHNVMYWYQQKSSQAPKLLFHYYDKDFNNEADTPDNFQSRRPNTSFCFLDIRSPGLGDTAMYLCATSRDDRLYSNQPQHFGDGTRLSIL.

The V and J genes are TRBV3-1 (or the pseudogene TRBV3-2) and TRBJ1-1, with 8 bases identical to TRBD1. V was pared by 4 bases and J by 1 base, with 2 bases of the junction left unmatched. CDR3 length equals 14 residues. CDR1 is LGHDT, CDR2 YNNKEL, per germline (reference sequence). The CDR3 nucleotides read TGTGCCAGCAGCCTCGGACAGGGGAACACTGAAGCTTTCTTT. Translating it yields CASSLGQGNTEAFF.

The J gene is TRBJ1-5, the V gene TRBV12-3 or TRBV12-4; no reliable D call. The V end lost 8 bases, the J end lost 0 bases, and 8 bases lay between the germline ends. The CDR3 contains 13 residues. The CDR3 region is CASRVASNQPQHF. The CDR3 nucleotides are TGTGCCAGCCGTGTAGCTAGCAATCAGCCCCAGCATTTT.

The CDR3 loop reads CASGVGDTTSTDTQYF. Here the CDR3 DNA reads TGTGCCAGCGGTGTAGGGGACACCACTAGCACAGATACGCAGTATTTT. The chain couples TRBV5-4 to TRBJ2-3; D possibly corresponds to TRBD1 (6 bases). This CDR3 region has 16 residues. Germline CDR1 reads SGHNT; CDR2 reads YYREEE (reference sequence). The germline V and J ends were trimmed by 7 bases and 0 bases, with 18 bases remaining between them.

V usage is TRBV27 and J usage is TRBJ2-7; 9 bases match TRBD1. The V segment lost 5 bases and the J segment 3 bases; nucleotides outside the gene matches: 5. Per germline, CDR1 MNHEY and CDR2 SMNVEV (reference sequence). CDR3 size: 14 residues. CDR3 DNA sequence: TGTGCCAGCAGTATCCGGGACAGGGTCTACGAGCAGTACTTC. This gives the protein CASSIRDRVYEQYF.

The chain couples TRBV24-1 to TRBJ1-2; 9 bases align to TRBD1. The J segment lost 6 bases and the V segment lost 4 bases, leaving 8 bases of the junction unmatched. The CDR3 runs to 15 residues. CDR1 and CDR2 (germline): KGHDR, SFDVKD. The CDR3 loop is CATSDPGQGSDGYTF. In DNA form, the CDR3 reads TGTGCCACCAGTGACCCGGGACAGGGAAGCGATGGCTACACCTTC.

The gene calls are TRBV25-1 and TRBJ1-4; possible D gene TRBD1, 5 bases. V lost 2 bases and J lost 3, with 10 bases in between. Germline assignment: CDR1 MGHDK and CDR2 SYGVNS. There are 15 residues in the CDR3. CDR3: CASSEGGRANEKLFF. The CDR3, as DNA: TGTGCCAGCAGTGAAGGGGGGAGGGCTAATGAAAAACTGTTTTTT.

The V and J genes are TRBV2 and TRBJ1-2; no firm D call. The V gene's germline CDR1 is SNHLY and CDR2 FYNNEI. V was cut by 6 bases and J by 6 bases, with 11 bases left in between. This CDR3 spans 12 amino acids. The DNA for the CDR3 is TGTGCCAGCAGGAGTGACGGGGATGGCTACACCTTC. It is translated as CASRSDGDGYTF.